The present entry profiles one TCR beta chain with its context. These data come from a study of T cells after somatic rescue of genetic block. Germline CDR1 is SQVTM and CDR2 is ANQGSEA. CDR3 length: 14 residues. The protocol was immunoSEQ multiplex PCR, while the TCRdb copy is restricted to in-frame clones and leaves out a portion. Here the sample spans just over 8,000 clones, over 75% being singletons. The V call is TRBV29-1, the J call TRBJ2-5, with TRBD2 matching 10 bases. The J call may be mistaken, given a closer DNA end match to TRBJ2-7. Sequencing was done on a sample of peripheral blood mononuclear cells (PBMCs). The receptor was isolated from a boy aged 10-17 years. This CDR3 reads CSAKLAGETYEQYF. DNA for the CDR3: TGCAGCGCGAAGCTAGCGGGAGAAACTTACGAGCAGTACTTC.